The 5 T cell receptor beta chains given below trace back to one sample, sequenced in a study of CD8+ T cells in alopecia areata (dated by TCRdb to between 2018 and 2020). The sample's time point, from its label and the paper: baseline before oral tofacitinib. Library preparation was by the immunoSEQ multiplex PCR assay. RNA was extracted from all samples and reverse transcribed into cDNA, which served as template for TCR sequencing. TCRdb retrieved this table from immuneACCESS and kept in-frame rearrangements only. Not all clones are present; in checked studies, unresolved V genes account for under half, and no reason is known for the remainder. The sample profile shows more than 150,000 clones; around 50% of them were found once. Roughly 14% of the sample is taken by the ten largest. Source: CD4+ T cells sorted from blood, taken at week 0. These receptors originate from a human donor with alopecia areata.

The V and J genes are TRBV10-3 and TRBJ2-2; 10 bases align to TRBD1. Germline V gene lookup returns CDR1 ENHRY and CDR2 SYGVKD. Trimming at V came to 6 bases and at J to 4 bases, leaving 8 bases not matched to a gene. The CDR3 has 16 amino acids. The DNA of the CDR3 is TGTGCCATCAGGAGAGCCGGGACAGGGGTCACCGGGGAGCTGTTTTTT. Translation gives CAIRRAGTGVTGELFF.

This clone was found a few times. The chain is built from TRBV27 and TRBJ2-5; 12 bases are a match to TRBD1. CDR3 length: 15 residues. With 5 bases clipped from V and 4 bases from J, the junction kept 5 bases outside the gene matches. Germline values: CDR1 MNHEY, CDR2 SMNVEV (reference sequence). For the CDR3, the DNA is TGTGCCAGCAGTCCAGGGACAGGGGGCGGAGAGACCCAGTACTTC. Its protein product is CASSPGTGGGETQYF.

This clone was detected a few times. The chain joins TRBV5-4 to TRBJ2-2; TRBD1 is a possible D gene (6 bases). The CDR3 spans 14 residues. Trimming removed 2 bases at V and 5 bases at J, with 10 bases between. Germline V gene lookup returns CDR1 SGHNT and CDR2 YYREEE (reference sequence). CDR3 nucleotide sequence: TGTGCCAGCAGCTTCGTGGGGACAACCGGGGAGCTGTTTTTT. Translation: CASSFVGTTGELFF.

This clone has a handful of counts. The chain joins TRBV27 to TRBJ2-5; 7 bases are a match to TRBD1. Trimming cost V 4 bases and J 2 bases; bases outside gene matches: 7. There are 15 residues in the CDR3. Germline values: CDR1 MNHEY, CDR2 SMNVEV (reference sequence). The CDR3 is CASSWAGTVQETQYF. The CDR3 coding sequence is TGTGCCAGCAGTTGGGCCGGGACAGTACAAGAGACCCAGTACTTC.

This chain joins TRBV18 and TRBJ1-1; TRBD1 aligns across 8 bases. V dropped 1 base and J dropped 6; count of bases not matched to a gene: 10. Per the germline V gene, CDR1 is KGHSH and CDR2 is LQKENI. The CDR3 spans 16 residues. The CDR3 nucleotides read TGTGCCAGCTCACCACTGTACTCACAGGGGGAATCTGAAGCTTTCTTT. Residues: CASSPLYSQGESEAFF.